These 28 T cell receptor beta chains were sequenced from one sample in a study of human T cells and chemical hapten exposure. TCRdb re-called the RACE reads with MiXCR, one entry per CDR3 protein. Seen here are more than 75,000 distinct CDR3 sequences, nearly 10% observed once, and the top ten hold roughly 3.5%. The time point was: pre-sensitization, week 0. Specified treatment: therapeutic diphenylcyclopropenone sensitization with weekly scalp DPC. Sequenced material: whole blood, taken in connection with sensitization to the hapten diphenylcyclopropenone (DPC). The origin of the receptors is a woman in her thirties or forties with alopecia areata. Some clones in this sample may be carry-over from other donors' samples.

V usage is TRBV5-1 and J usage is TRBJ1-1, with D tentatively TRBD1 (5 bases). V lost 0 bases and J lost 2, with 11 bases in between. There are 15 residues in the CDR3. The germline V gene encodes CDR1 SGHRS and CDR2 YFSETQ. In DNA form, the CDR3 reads TGCGCCAGCAGCTTGGGGGGCATTATCAACACTGAAGCTTTCTTT. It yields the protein CASSLGGIINTEAFF.

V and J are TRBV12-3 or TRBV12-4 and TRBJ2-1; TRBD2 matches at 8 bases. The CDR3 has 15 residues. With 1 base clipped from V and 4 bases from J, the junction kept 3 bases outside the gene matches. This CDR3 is CASSLDGGAYNEQFF. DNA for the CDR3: TGTGCCAGCAGTTTAGACGGGGGGGCTTACAATGAGCAGTTCTTC.

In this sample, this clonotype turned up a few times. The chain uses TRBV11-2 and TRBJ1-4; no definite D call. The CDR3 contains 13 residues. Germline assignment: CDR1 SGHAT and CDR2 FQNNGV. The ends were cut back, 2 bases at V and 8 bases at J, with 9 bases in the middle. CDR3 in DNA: TGTGCCAGCAGCTTATCGCGGGGAGAAAAACTGTTTTTT. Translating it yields CASSLSRGEKLFF.

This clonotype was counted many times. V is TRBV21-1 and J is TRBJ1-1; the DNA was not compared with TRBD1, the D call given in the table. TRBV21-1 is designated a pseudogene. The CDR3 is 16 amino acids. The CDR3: CASSKEGLGGAPGAFF. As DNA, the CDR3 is TGTGCCAGCAGCAAAGAAGGTTTGGGCGGGGCCCCTGGGGCTTTCTTT.

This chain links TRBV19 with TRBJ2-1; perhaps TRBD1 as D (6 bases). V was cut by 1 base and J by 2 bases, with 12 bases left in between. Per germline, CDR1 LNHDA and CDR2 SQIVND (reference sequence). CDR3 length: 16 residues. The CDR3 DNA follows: TGTGCCAGTAGTATAGGATACAGGGCGGCCTACAATGAGCAGTTCTTC. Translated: CASSIGYRAAYNEQFF.

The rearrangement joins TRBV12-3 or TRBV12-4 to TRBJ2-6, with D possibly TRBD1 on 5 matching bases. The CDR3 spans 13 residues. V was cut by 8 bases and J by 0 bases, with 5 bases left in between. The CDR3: CASGASGANVLTF. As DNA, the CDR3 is TGTGCCAGCGGGGCCTCTGGGGCCAACGTCCTGACTTTC.

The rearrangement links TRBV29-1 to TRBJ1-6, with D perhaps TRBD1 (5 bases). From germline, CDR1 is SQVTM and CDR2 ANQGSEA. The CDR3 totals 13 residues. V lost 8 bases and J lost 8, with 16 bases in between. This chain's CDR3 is CSIRQNADSPLHF. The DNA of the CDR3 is TGCAGCATTAGACAGAACGCCGATTCACCCCTCCACTTT.

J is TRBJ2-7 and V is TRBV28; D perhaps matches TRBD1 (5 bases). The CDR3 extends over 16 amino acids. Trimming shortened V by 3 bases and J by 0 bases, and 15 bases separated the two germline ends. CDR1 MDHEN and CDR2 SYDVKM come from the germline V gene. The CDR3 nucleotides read TGTGCCAGCAGTTTTTATCCGACAGCAAGCTCCTACGAGCAGTACTTC. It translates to CASSFYPTASSYEQYF.

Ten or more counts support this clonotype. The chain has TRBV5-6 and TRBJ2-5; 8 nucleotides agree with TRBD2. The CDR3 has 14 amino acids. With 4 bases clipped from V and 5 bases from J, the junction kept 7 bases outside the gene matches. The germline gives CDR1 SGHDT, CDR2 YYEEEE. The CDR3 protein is CASSGAGARETQYF. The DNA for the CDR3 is TGTGCCAGCAGCGGAGCGGGGGCGAGGGAGACCCAGTACTTC.

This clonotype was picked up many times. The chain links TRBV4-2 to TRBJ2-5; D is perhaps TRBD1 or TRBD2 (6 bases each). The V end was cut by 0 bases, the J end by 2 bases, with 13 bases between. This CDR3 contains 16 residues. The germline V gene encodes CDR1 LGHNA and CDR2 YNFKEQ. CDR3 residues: CASSQDGPGAQETQYF. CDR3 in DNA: TGTGCCAGCAGCCAAGACGGGCCGGGGGCACAAGAGACCCAGTACTTC.

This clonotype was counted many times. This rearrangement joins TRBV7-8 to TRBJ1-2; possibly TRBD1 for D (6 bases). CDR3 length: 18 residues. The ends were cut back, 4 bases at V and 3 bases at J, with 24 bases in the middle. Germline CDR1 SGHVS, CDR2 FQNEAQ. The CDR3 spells CASSSGPIRGGIYYGYTF. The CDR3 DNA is TGTGCCAGCAGCTCTGGGCCAATCAGGGGCGGAATATACTATGGCTACACCTTC.

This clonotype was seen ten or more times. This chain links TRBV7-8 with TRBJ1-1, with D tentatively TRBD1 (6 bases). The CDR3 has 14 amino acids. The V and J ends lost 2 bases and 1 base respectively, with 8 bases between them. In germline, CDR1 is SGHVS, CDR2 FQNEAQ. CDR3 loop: CASSLSQGNTEAFF. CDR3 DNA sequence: TGTGCCAGCAGCTTATCACAGGGGAACACTGAAGCTTTCTTT.

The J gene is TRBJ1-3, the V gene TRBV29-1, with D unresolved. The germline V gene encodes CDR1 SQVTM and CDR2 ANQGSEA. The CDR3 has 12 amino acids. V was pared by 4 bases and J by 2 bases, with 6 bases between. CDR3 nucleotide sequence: TGCAGCGTTGGAACAACTGGAAACACCATATATTTT. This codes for CSVGTTGNTIYF.

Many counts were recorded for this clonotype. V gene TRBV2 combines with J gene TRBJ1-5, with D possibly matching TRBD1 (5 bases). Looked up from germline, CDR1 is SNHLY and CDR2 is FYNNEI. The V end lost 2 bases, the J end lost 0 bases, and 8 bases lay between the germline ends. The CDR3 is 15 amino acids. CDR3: CASSERGISNQPQHF. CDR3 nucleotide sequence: TGTGCCAGCAGTGAACGGGGGATTAGCAATCAGCCCCAGCATTTT.

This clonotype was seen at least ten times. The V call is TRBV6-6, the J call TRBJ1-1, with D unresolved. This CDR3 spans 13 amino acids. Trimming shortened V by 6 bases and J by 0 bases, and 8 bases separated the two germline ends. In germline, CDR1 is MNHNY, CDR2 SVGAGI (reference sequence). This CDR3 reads CASRPLMNTEAFF. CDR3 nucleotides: TGTGCCAGCAGGCCATTGATGAACACTGAAGCTTTCTTT.

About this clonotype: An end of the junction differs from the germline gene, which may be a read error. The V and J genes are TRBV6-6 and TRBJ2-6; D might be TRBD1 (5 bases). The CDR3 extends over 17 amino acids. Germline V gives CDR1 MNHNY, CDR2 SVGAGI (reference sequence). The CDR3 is CASSLTSATSGADVLTF. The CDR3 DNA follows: TGTGCCAGCAGTCTTACTTCTGCCACCTCTGGGGCCGACGTCCTGACTTTC.

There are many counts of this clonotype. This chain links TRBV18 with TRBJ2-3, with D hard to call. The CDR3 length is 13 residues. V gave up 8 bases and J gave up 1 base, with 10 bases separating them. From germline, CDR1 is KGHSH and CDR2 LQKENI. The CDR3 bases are TGTGCCAGCGCCCTTGGGGGCACAGATACGCAGTATTTT. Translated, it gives CASALGGTDTQYF.

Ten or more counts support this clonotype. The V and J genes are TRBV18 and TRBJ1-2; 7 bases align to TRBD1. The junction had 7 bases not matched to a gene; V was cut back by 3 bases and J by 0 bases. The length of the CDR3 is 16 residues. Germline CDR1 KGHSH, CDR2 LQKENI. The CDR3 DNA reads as TGTGCCAGCTCACCTCTGGGACAGTATACTAACTATGGCTACACCTTC. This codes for CASSPLGQYTNYGYTF.

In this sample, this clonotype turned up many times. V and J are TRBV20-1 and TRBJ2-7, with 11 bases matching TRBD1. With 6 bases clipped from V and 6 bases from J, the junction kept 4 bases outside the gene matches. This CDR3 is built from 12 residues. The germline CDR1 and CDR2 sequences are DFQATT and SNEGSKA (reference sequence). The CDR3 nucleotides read TGCAGTGCGGGACAGGGGGTGAGCGAGCAGTACTTC. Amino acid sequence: CSAGQGVSEQYF.

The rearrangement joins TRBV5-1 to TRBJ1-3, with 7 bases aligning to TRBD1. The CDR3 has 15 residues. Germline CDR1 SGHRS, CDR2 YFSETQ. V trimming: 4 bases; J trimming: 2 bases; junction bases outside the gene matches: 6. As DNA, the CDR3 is TGCGCCAGCAGCACCGGGACAGCAGCTGGAAACACCATATATTTT. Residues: CASSTGTAAGNTIYF.

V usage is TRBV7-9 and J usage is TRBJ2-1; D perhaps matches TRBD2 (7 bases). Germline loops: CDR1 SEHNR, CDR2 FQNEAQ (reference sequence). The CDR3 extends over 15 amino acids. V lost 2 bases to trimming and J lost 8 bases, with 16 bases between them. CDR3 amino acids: CASSLRGAGVDEQFF. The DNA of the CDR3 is TGTGCCAGCAGCTTACGGGGGGCCGGTGTAGATGAGCAGTTCTTC. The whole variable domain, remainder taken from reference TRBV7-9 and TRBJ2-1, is DTGVSQNPRHKITKRGQNVTFRCDPISEHNRLYWYRQTLGQGPEFLTYFQNEAQLEKSRLLSDRFSAERPKGSFSTLEIQRTEQGDSAMYLCASSLRGAGVDEQFFGPGTRLTVL.

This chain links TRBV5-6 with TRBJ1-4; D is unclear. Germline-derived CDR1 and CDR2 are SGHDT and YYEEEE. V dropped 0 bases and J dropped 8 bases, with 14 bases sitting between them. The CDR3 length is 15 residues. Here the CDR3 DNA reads TGTGCCAGCAGCTTGGGCCAGCCAATGAGGGAAAAACTGTTTTTT. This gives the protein CASSLGQPMREKLFF.

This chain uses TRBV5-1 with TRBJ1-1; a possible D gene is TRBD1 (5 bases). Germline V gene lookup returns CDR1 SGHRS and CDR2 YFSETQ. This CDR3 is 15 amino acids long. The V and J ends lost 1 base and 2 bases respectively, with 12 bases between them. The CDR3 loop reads CASSLLGDSNTEAFF. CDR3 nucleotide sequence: TGCGCCAGCAGCTTGTTAGGGGATTCAAACACTGAAGCTTTCTTT.

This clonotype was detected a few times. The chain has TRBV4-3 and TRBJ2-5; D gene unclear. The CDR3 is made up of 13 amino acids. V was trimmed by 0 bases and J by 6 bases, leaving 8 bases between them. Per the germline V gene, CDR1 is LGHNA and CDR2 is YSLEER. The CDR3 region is CASSQEFQKTQYF. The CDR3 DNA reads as TGCGCCAGCAGCCAAGAGTTTCAGAAGACCCAGTACTTC.

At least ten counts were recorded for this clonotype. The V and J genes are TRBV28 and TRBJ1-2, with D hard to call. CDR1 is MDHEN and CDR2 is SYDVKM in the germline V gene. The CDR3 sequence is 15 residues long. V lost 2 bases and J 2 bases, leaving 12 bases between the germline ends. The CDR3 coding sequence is TGTGCCAGCAGTTTAGGGTCTGCGGGCAACTATGGCTACACCTTC. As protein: CASSLGSAGNYGYTF.

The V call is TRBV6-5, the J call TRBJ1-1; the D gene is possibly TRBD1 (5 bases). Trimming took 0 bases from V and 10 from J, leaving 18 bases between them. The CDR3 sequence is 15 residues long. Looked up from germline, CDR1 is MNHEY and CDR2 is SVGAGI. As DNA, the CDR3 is TGTGCCAGCAGTTACTCGGGGGACGGGGGAAACAGAGCTTTCTTT. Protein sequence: CASSYSGDGGNRAFF.

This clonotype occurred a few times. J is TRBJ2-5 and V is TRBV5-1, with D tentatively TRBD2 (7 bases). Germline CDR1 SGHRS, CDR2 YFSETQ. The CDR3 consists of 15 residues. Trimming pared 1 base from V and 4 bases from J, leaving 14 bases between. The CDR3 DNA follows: TGCGCCAGCAGCTTGTTGGAGGGGGGGCGAGAGACCCAGTACTTC. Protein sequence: CASSLLEGGRETQYF.

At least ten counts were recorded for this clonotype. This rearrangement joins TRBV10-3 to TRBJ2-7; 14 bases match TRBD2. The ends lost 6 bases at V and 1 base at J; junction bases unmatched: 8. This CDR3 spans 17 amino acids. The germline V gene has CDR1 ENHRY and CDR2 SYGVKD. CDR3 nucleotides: TGTGCCATCAGGACGACTAGCGGGGGGGAGATATCCTACGAGCAGTACTTC. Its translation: CAIRTTSGGEISYEQYF.